The clone carrying this T cell receptor (beta chain) came up a few times. These data are taken from a study of T cells after yellow fever vaccination. V lost 1 base and J lost 0, with 11 bases in between. In germline, CDR1 is SGDLS, CDR2 YYNGEE. The CDR3 extends over 16 amino acids. Each CDR3 protein gets one entry after TCRdb re-called the 5' RACE reads with MiXCR. The table records around 600,000 distinct CDR3 sequences, around 12% of them present only once. This sample comprised PBMCs, obtained on the day of the yellow fever booster vaccination. This chain joins TRBV9 and TRBJ1-3; no clear D gene. The origin of this receptor is a man younger than 40 who received the YFV17D yellow fever vaccine. DNA for the CDR3: TGTGCCAGCAGCGTAACCGCAGCAATCTCTGGAAACACCATATATTTT. Its protein is CASSVTAAISGNTIYF.